This TCR beta chain was documented in a study of cytomegalovirus exposure and HLA in healthy donors. About the study: Most genotyped donors, about four fifths of more than 300, had Caucasian-associated genetic ancestry. Study-level findings and limits: Per a later analysis, HLA-associated TCR beta chains showed more clonal expansion than other, equally common TCR beta chains. When analyzed later, the rates of TCR association showed variation by HLA locus, with DRB1 the most and HLA-C the fewest. The authors judged a highly shared variant cluster likely a sequencing artifact.

The V gene's germline CDR1 is SNHLY and CDR2 FYNNEI. There are 13 residues in the CDR3. V was trimmed by 1 base and J by 2 bases, leaving 6 bases between them. PCR employed 60 Vbeta and 13 Jbeta primers. The table came from immunoSEQ multiplex PCR; TCRdb's copy has only in-frame clones and leaves some out. Seen here are 100,000 to 150,000 clones, roughly 75% observed once, and the top ten hold about 1.2%. Worth noting for this clone: The target antigen is unknown.

The sequence was obtained from a female donor in good health and CMV-seronegative. The sequenced material came from PBMCs. The V call is TRBV2, the J call TRBJ2-7, with D unclear. The CDR3 coding sequence is TGTGCCAGCAGTGAAGTCTTAACCTACGAGCAGTACTTC. It specifies CASSEVLTYEQYF.